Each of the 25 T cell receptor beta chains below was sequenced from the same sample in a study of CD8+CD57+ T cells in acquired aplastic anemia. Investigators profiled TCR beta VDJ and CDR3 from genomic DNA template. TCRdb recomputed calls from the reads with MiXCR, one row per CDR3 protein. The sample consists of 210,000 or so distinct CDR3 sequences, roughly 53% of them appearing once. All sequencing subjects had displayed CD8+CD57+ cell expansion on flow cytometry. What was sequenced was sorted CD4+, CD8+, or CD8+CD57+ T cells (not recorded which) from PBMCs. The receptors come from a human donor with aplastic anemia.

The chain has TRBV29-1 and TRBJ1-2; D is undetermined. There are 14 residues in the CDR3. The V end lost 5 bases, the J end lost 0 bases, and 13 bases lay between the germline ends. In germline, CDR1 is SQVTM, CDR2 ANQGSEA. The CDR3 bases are TGCAGCGTTAGCCCATACTCCCCTAACTATGGCTACACCTTC. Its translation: CSVSPYSPNYGYTF. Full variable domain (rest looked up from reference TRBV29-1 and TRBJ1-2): SAVISQKPSRDICQRGTSLTIQCQVDSQVTMMFWYRQQPGQSLTLIATANQGSEATYESGFVIDKFPISRPNLTFSTLTVSNMSPEDSSIYLCSVSPYSPNYGYTFGSGTRLTVV.

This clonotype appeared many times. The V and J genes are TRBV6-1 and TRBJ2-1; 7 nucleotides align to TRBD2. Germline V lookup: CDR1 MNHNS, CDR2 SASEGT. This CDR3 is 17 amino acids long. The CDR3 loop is CACGGRGISSSYNEQFF. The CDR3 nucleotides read TGTGCGTGTGGTGGGCGGGGGATTTCGAGCTCCTACAATGAGCAGTTCTTC.

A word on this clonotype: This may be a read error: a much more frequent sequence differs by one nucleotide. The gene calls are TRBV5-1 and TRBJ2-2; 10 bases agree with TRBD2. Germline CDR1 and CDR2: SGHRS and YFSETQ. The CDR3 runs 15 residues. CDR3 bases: TGCGCCGGCAGCTTAGCGGGGGGATCGACCGGGGAGCTGTTTTTT. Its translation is CAGSLAGGSTGELFF.

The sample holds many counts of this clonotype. CDR3 in amino acids: CAWRREGGMSPLHF. In nucleotides, the CDR3 is TGTGCCTGGAGAAGGGAGGGTGGCATGTCACCCCTCCACTTT. The chain joins TRBV30 to TRBJ1-6; D gene ambiguous. The V gene lost 3 bases and the J gene lost 10 bases, with 16 bases spanning the gap. The CDR3 totals 14 residues. CDR1 GTSNPN and CDR2 SVGIG come from the germline V gene (reference sequence).

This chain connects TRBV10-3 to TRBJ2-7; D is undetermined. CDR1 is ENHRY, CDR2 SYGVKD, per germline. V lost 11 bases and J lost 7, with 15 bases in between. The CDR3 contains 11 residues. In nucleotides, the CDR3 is TGTGCCGTCCGAGCCTCTGGGGAGCAGTACGTC. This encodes CAVRASGEQYV.

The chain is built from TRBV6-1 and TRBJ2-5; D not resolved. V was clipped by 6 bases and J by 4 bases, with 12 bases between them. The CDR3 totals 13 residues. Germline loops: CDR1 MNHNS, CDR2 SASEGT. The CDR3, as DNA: TGTGCCAGCAGCTTTGATCGGAGAGAGACCCAGTACTTC. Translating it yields CASSFDRRETQYF.

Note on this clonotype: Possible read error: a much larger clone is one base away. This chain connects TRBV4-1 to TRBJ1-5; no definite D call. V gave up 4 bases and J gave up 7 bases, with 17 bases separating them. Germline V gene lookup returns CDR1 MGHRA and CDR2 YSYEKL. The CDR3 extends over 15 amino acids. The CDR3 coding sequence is TGCGCCAGCAGCCGTCATGTCGAGTTAGGGCAGCCCCAGCATTTT. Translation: CASSRHVELGQPQHF.

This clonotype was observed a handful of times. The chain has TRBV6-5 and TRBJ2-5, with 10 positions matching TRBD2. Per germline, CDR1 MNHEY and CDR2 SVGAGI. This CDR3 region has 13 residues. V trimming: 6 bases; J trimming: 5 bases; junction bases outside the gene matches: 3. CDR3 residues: CASRGTSDETQYF. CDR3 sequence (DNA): TGTGCCAGCAGGGGGACTAGCGACGAGACCCAGTACTTC.

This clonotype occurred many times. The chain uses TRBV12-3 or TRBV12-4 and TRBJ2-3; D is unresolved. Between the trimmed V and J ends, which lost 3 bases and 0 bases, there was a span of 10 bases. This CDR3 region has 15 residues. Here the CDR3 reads CASSFQLPSTDTQYF. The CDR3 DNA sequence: TGTGCCAGCAGTTTTCAACTACCTAGCACAGATACGCAGTATTTT.

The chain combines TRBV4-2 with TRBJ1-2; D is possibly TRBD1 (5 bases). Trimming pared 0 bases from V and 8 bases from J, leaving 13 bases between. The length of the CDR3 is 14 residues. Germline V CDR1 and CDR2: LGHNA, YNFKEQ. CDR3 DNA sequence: TGTGCCAGCAGCCAAGATTGGGCAGGGCACGGCTACACCTTC. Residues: CASSQDWAGHGYTF.

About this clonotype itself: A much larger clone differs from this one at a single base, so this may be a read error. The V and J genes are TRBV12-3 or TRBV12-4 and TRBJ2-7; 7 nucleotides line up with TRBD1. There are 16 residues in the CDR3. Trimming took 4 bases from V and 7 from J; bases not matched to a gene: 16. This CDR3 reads CASSSSRGTARNEQYF. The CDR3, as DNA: TGTGCCAGCAGTTCTTCTAGGGGGACAGCTAGAAATGAGCAGTACTTC.

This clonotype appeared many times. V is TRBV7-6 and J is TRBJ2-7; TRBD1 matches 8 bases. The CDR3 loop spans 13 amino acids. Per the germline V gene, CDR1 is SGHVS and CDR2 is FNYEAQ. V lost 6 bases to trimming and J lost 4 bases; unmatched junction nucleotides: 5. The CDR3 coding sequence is TGTGCCAGCAGGGCAGGGGGCGAATACGAGCAGTACTTC. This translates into CASRAGGEYEQYF.

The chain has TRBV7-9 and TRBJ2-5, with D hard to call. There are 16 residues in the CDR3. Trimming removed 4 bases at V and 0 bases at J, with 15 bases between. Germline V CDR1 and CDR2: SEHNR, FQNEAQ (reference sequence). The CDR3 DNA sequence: TGTGCCAGCAGCTATTACAGCACGATCTACCAAGAGACCCAGTACTTC. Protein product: CASSYYSTIYQETQYF.

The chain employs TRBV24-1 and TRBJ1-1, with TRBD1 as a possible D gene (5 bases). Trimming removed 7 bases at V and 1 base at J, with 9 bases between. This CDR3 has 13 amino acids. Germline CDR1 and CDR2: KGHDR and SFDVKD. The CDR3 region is CATRDQGNTEAFF. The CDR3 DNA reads TGTGCCACCAGGGACCAGGGGAACACTGAAGCTTTCTTT.

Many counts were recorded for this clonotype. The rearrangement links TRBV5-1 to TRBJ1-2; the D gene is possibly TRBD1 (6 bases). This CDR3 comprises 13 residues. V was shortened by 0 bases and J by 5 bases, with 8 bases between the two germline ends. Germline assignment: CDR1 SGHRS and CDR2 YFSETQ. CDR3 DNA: TGCGCCAGCAGCTTGGAACAGGGATATGGCTACACCTTC. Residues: CASSLEQGYGYTF.

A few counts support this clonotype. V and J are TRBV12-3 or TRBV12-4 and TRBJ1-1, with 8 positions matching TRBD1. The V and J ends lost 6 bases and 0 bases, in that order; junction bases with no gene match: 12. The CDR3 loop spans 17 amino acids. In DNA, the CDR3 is TGTGCCAGCAGGGTAAGCCGCGGACAGGGAATGAACACTGAAGCTTTCTTT. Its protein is CASRVSRGQGMNTEAFF.

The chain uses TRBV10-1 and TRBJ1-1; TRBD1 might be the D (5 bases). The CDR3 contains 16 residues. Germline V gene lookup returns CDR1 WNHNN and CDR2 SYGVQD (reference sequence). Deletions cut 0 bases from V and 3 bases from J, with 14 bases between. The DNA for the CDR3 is TGCGCCAGCAGTGAGTCCCAGGGACTTTACGACACTGAAGCTTTCTTT. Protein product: CASSESQGLYDTEAFF.

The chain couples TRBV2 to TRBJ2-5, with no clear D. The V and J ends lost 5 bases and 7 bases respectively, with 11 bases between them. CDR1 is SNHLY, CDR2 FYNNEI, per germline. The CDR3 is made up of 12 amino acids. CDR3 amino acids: CASSSPGGTQYF. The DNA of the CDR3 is TGTGCCAGCAGTTCTCCGGGCGGGACCCAGTACTTC. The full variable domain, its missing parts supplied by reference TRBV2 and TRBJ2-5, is EPEVTQTPSHQVTQMGQEVILRCVPISNHLYFYWYRQILGQKVEFLVSFYNNEISEKSEIFDDQFSVERPDGSNFTLKIRSTKLEDSAMYFCASSSPGGTQYFGPGTRLLVL.

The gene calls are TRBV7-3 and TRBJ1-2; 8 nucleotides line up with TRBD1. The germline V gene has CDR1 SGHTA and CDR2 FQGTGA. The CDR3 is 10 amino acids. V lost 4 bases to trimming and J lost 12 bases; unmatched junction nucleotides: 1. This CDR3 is CASSWTGNTF. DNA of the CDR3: TGTGCCAGCAGCTGGACAGGGAACACCTTC. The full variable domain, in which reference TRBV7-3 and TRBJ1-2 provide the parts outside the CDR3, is GAGVSQTPSNKVTEKGKYVELRCDPISGHTALYWYRQSLGQGPEFLIYFQGTGAADDSGLPNDRFFAVRPEGSVSTLKIQRTERGDSAVYLCASSWTGNTFGSGTRLTVV.

In DNA form, the CDR3 reads TGTGCCAGCAGCTTTGGCATTAACCCTGGGCTAACTTTCTTT. Encoded protein: CASSFGINPGLTFF. The chain recombines TRBV7-8 with TRBJ1-1; D gene unclear. V dropped 3 bases and J dropped 12 bases, with 20 bases sitting between them. The CDR3 runs to 14 residues. From germline, CDR1 is SGHVS and CDR2 FQNEAQ.

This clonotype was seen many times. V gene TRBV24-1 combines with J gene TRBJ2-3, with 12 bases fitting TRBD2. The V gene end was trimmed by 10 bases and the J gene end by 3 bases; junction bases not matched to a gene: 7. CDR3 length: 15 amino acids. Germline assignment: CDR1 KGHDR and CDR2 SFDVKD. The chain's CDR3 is CATSLAGGPTDTQYF. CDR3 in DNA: TGTGCCACTTCTCTAGCGGGGGGGCCAACAGATACGCAGTATTTT.

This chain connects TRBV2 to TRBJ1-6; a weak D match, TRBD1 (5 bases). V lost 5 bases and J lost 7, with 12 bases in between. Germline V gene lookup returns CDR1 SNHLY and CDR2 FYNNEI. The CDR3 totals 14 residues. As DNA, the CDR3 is TGTGCCAGCAGTTGGGGGGAGAGAAATTCACCCCTCCACTTT. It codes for CASSWGERNSPLHF.

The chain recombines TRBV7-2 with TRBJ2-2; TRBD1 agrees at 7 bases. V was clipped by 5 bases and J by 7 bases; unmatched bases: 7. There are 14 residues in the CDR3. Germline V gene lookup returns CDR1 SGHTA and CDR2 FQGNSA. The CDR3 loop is CASSQGGHSGELFF. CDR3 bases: TGTGCCAGCAGCCAAGGGGGCCATAGCGGGGAGCTGTTTTTT.

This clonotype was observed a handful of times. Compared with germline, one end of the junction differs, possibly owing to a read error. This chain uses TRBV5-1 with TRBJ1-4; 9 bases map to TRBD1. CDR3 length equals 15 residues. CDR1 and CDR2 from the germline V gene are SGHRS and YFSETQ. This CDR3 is CASSYPGQGFEKLFF. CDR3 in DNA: TGTGCCAGCAGCTACCCGGGACAGGGTTTTGAAAAACTGTTTTTT.

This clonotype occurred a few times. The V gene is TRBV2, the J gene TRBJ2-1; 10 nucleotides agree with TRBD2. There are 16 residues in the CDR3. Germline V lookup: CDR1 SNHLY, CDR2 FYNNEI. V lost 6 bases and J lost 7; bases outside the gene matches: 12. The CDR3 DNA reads TGTGCCAGCAGAGACCTGAGCGGGAGGGGAAGTAATGAGCAGTTCTTC. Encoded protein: CASRDLSGRGSNEQFF.